This T cell receptor beta chain was recorded in a study of blood T cell repertoires in COVID-19 (dated by TCRdb to about 2020). General notes on the study: Samples from collaborators originated in the United States, Italy and Spain and spanned both the acute and convalescent phases of COVID-19. The material from the prospective study consisted of cDNA or gDNA derived from T cells, B-cell-depleted T cells, or PBMCs. Subjects who had been exposed to COVID-19, were actively infected with it, or had recovered from it provided the deeply sampled blood TCRbeta repertoires that made up the dataset. The repertoires were made available in a free public database intended to serve as a resource for research on the immune response to SARS-CoV-2. Samples were obtained from the ongoing ImmuneRACE study (first 160 participants) and from 1,254 subjects provided by 6 global collaborators. The sample metadata nearly always contained a de-identified subject ID, COVID-19 status, age in years and sex. Where available, HLA class I and class II types were taken from metadata supplied by the sample provider and were not determined by assay-based typing. Broad study findings and their caveats: How much clinical and demographic metadata was included differed by source and by participant, and the metadata was provided uncurated.

TCRbeta CDR3 regions were amplified from genomic DNA using the immunoSEQ Assay, a bias-controlled multiplex PCR. Per the authors' processing: The number of nucleated cells in each sample was estimated by amplification of reference gene primers within the assay. Sequence reads were collapsed and filtered to measure the absolute abundance of every unique TCRbeta CDR3 rearrangement. Productive Simpson clonality was computed per sample as the square root of Simpson's diversity index over productive rearrangements. In TCRdb, the immuneACCESS table is reduced to in-frame sequences with V and J assigned. These tables do not hold every clone; where another copy was compared, an unresolved V gene accounts for under half, and the others remain unexplained. The V and J calls and clone size are taken from that table; D and trimming were inferred from the DNA. The sample includes fewer than 130,000 clones, with under 75% observed a single time. Clones ranked in the top ten supply roughly 6% of the sample.

Collaborating institutions collected whole blood in K2EDTA tubes following their own protocols. For TCRbeta analysis, collaborators shipped samples as frozen whole blood, isolated PBMCs, or DNA extracted from either of those sample types. Note on this clone: Its antigen has not been determined. No much larger clonotype is one base removed from it; base qualities were not supplied. The sample carries other DNA sequences with the same CDR3.

The clonotype was recovered from a man at least 80 years old with acute or convalescent COVID-19. The sequenced sample consisted of peripheral blood.

The CDR3 protein is CASSLGTGNQPQHF. The DNA is as follows: TGTGCCAGCAGCTTGGGGACAGGAAATCAGCCCCAGCATTTT. The V and J genes are TRBV7-9 and TRBJ1-5, and 8 junction bases match TRBD1. From a lookup of the germline V gene (reference sequence), CDR1 and CDR2 are SEHNR and FQNEAQ. CDR3 length: 14 amino acids, cysteine to phenylalanine. CDR3 DNA is the only sequence kept; it has 42 bases, read in frame from the first base. Clipping removes 3 bases from V and 4 bases from J, with 2 as the unmatched junction base count.